Listed below are T cell receptor beta chains from one sample, sequenced in a study of cytomegalovirus exposure and HLA in healthy donors. TCRdb keeps only in-frame clones here, not all; method: immunoSEQ multiplex PCR. The sample consists of 150,000 or so clones, 80% of them appearing once. The sample taken for sequencing was PBMCs. Source of these receptors: a woman between 40 and 50 years old in good health and CMV-seronegative. CDR3s include the opening cysteine and the closing phenylalanine or tryptophan. A D gene is named only where the DNA matches it firmly. Only some rows state a clone size, as once, few, many or a class for expanded clones.

TRBJ1-4 TRBV7-6 - TRBD1 CASSRTGVGANEKLFF TGTGCCAGCAGTCGAACAGGGGTAGGGGCTAATGAAAAACTGTTTTTT
TRBJ1-1 TRBV4-3 - - CASSQDPAGDTEAFF TGCGCCAGCAGCCAAGATCCTGCAGGGGACACTGAAGCTTTCTTT
TRBJ2-2 TRBV13 - TRBD1 CASSTGGYYTGELFF TGTGCCAGCAGCACAGGGGGATATTACACCGGGGAGCTGTTTTTT
TRBJ1-5 TRBV28 - - CASRQTGGGQPQHF TGTGCCAGCAGGCAGACAGGAGGAGGCCAGCCCCAGCATTTT
TRBJ2-3 TRBV6-4 - - CATSGEAGTQYF TGTGCCACTTCGGGAGAGGCAGGTACGCAGTATTTT
TRBJ2-2 TRBV30 - TRBD1 CAWARTGETGELFF TGTGCCTGGGCTAGGACAGGGGAAACCGGGGAGCTGTTTTTT
TRBJ2-1 TRBV28 - - CASSLQLVGHEQFF TGTGCCAGCAGTTTACAACTAGTTGGGCATGAGCAGTTCTTC
TRBJ1-2 TRBV19 - - CATQVGANIRGYYGYTF TGTGCCACCCAAGTAGGGGCGAATATCAGGGGCTACTATGGCTACACCTTC
TRBJ2-7 TRBV5-1 - TRBD2 CASSPRTSGVYEQYF TGCGCCAGCAGCCCAAGGACTAGCGGGGTCTACGAGCAGTACTTC
TRBJ2-5 TRBV5-6 - TRBD1 CASSSGPGQGREQYF TGTGCCAGCAGCTCGGGGCCGGGACAGGGCCGGGAGCAGTACTTC
TRBJ1-1 TRBV4-2 - - CASSQDGRVNTEAFF TGTGCCAGCAGCCAAGATGGCAGGGTGAACACTGAAGCTTTCTTT
TRBJ2-7 TRBV6-1 - - CASRRAQHEQYF TGTGCCAGCAGGAGGGCCCAACACGAGCAGTACTTC
TRBJ2-7 TRBV7-2 - - CASSPWQGSLSYEQYF TGTGCCAGCAGCCCGTGGCAGGGGAGCCTGTCCTACGAGCAGTACTTC
TRBJ2-7 TRBV28 few TRBD1 CATNEPGQGYKQYF TGTGCCACCAATGAACCGGGACAGGGTTACAAGCAGTACTTC
TRBJ2-1 TRBV19 - TRBD2 CASSNLLAGVWNEQFF TGTGCCAGTAGCAACCTTCTAGCGGGAGTTTGGAATGAGCAGTTCTTC
TRBJ2-7 TRBV28 - - CASSLLVGAAYEQYF TGTGCCAGCAGTTTATTGGTAGGGGCGGCCTACGAGCAGTACTTC
TRBJ2-7 TRBV6-1 - TRBD1 CASSPRTGGYEQYF TGTGCCAGCAGTCCTCGGACAGGGGGCTACGAGCAGTACTTC
TRBJ2-3 TRBV4-1 - - CASSQVGGTQYF TGCGCCAGCAGCCAAGTAGGGGGTACGCAGTATTTT
TRBJ2-1 TRBV7-9 - TRBD2 CASSLVGRPKNNEQFF TGTGCCAGCAGCTTAGTCGGGAGGCCTAAAAACAATGAGCAGTTCTTC
TRBJ2-2 TRBV2 - TRBD2 CASSERGGHIGELFF TGTGCCAGCAGTGAACGGGGGGGCCATATCGGGGAGCTGTTTTTT
TRBJ2-4 TRBV27 - - CASSQAPGSKNIQYF TGTGCCAGCAGTCAAGCACCAGGGTCCAAAAACATTCAGTACTTC
TRBJ2-5 TRBV27 - - CASSLGGRLETQYF TGTGCCAGCAGTTTAGGGGGCAGGCTAGAGACCCAGTACTTC
TRBJ1-2 TRBV6-1 once - CASSEARVLANGYTF TGCGCCAGCAGTGAAGCGCGGGTCCTGGCAAATGGCTACACCTTC
TRBJ2-7 TRBV7-6 - TRBD2 CASSTKREDSYEQYF TGTGCCAGCAGCACGAAGCGGGAGGACTCCTACGAGCAGTACTTC
TRBJ2-3 TRBV10-3 - TRBD2 CAISKLAGTEVPDTQYF TGTGCCATCAGTAAACTAGCGGGTACGGAAGTTCCAGATACGCAGTATTTT
TRBJ1-3 TRBV6-5 - TRBD1 CATGQGFGNTIYF TGTGCCACCGGACAGGGGTTTGGAAACACCATATATTTT
TRBJ1-2 TRBV15 - - CATSPHRGDGYTF TGTGCCACCAGCCCCCACCGGGGGGATGGCTACACCTTC
TRBJ1-3 TRBV18 few - CASSPPARDTIYF TGTGCCAGCTCACCACCGGCTCGGGACACCATATATTTT
TRBJ2-5 TRBV29-1 - - CSAIHRRYETQYF TGCAGCGCCATACACCGGAGGTATGAGACCCAGTACTTC
TRBJ2-5 TRBV28 - - CASSSSLETQYF TGTGCCAGCAGTTCGTCCCTAGAGACCCAGTACTTC
TRBJ1-2 TRBV7-9 - - CASSLQTGYGYTF TGTGCCAGCAGCTTACAGACGGGCTATGGCTACACCTTC
TRBJ1-2 TRBV6-1 - - CASSEKESAGRRSGYTF TGTGCCAGCAGTGAAAAGGAGTCGGCGGGGCGGCGGAGTGGCTACACCTTC
TRBJ1-1 TRBV7-9 few - CASSLARSRNTEAFF TGTGCCAGCAGCTTAGCGCGGTCAAGGAACACTGAAGCTTTCTTT
TRBJ2-7 TRBV4-3 - TRBD2 CASSQELAAYEQYF TGCGCCAGCAGCCAAGAACTAGCGGCCTACGAGCAGTACTTC
TRBJ1-5 TRBV5-8 - TRBD1 CASSLALTGEQPQHF TGTGCCAGCAGCTTGGCGTTGACAGGGGAGCAGCCCCAGCATTTT
TRBJ1-1 TRBV19 - TRBD1 CASRGDRGSEAFF TGTGCCAGCAGAGGGGACAGAGGATCTGAAGCTTTCTTT
TRBJ2-1 TRBV21-1 - - CASSNCGQVKFF TGTGCCAGCAGTAACTGCGGACAGGTCAAGTTCTTC
TRBJ2-7 TRBV10-2 - - CASTEGISYEQYF TGCGCCAGCACCGAGGGAATTTCCTACGAGCAGTACTTC
TRBJ2-2 TRBV5-8 few - CARTINRRELFF TGTGCCAGAACAATAAACCGCCGGGAGCTGTTTTTT
TRBJ2-6 TRBV19 - - CASSIADSGANGLTF TGTGCCAGTAGTATAGCTGATTCTGGGGCCAACGGCCTGACTTTC
TRBJ2-7 TRBV28 - TRBD1 CASRASADRAYEQYF TGTGCCAGCAGGGCCAGTGCGGACAGGGCCTACGAGCAGTACTTC
TRBJ1-3 TRBV7-6 - - CASSLVGRGNTIYF TGTGCCAGCAGCTTAGTGGGGCGTGGAAACACCATATATTTT
TRBJ1-1 TRBV11-2 - TRBD1 CASSNYRGAEAFF TGTGCCAGCAGCAACTACAGGGGGGCTGAAGCTTTCTTT
TRBJ2-1 TRBV28 - - CASNTGGGYNEQFF TGTGCCAGCAATACAGGGGGGGGGTACAATGAGCAGTTCTTC
TRBJ2-3 TRBV5-4 - TRBD2 CASGILAGVPDTQYF TGTGCCAGCGGAATTCTAGCGGGAGTTCCAGATACGCAGTATTTT
TRBJ2-1 TRBV9 - - CASSRGLSYNEQFF TGTGCCAGCAGCCGAGGCCTTTCATACAATGAGCAGTTCTTC
TRBJ1-4 TRBV5-1 - - CASSLAGTQPRWEEKLFF TGCGCCAGCAGCTTGGCCGGGACTCAACCTCGATGGGAGGAAAAACTGTTTTTT
TRBJ2-7 TRBV11-2 - - CASSFRGTPEREQYF TGTGCCAGCAGCTTTAGGGGGACACCCGAGAGGGAGCAGTACTTC
TRBJ1-2 TRBV6-5 - - CASFTAGFGYSF TGTGCCAGCTTCACGGCGGGATTCGGCTACAGCTTC
TRBJ2-7 TRBV28 - TRBD2 CASSSGLAGVYEQYF TGTGCCAGCAGTTCCGGACTAGCGGGAGTCTACGAGCAGTACTTC
TRBJ2-7 TRBV18 once - CASSLGQEPGEQYF TGTGCCAGCTCACTAGGACAAGAACCCGGCGAGCAGTACTTC